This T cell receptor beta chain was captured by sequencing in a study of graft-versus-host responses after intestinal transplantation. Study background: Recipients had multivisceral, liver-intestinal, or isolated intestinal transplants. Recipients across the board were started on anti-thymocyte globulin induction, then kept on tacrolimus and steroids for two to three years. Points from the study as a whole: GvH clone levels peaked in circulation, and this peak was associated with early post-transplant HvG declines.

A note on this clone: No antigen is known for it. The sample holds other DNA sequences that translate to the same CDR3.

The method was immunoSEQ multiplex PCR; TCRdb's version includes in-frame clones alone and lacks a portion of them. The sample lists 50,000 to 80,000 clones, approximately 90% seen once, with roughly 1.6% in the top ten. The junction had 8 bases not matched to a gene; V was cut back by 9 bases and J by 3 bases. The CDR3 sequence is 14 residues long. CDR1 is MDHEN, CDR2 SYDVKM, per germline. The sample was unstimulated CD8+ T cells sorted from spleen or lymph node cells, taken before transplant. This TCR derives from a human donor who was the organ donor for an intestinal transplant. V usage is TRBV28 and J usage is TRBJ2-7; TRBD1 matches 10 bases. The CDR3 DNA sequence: TGTGCCAGTAGGGGAGACAGGGGGCTCTACGAGCAGTACTTC. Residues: CASRGDRGLYEQYF.